Following are 22 T cell receptor beta chains from one sample sequenced in a study of breast tumors, draining lymph nodes, adjacent tissues. In TCRdb, the multiplex PCR reads were re-called with MiXCR into one record per CDR3 protein. The sample yields fewer than 25,000 distinct CDR3 sequences, approximately 70% seen once. Sequenced sample: tumor-adjacent breast tissue. The source of these receptors is a female donor with breast cancer. Some clones in this sample may be carry-over from other donors' samples.

On this clonotype: One end of the junction fails to match germline, which may point to a read error. The chain employs TRBV5-5 and TRBJ2-7; 7 nucleotides match TRBD2. CDR1 and CDR2 from the germline V gene are SGHKS and YYEKEE (reference sequence). The CDR3 loop spans 14 amino acids. CDR3 loop: CASAPGLPTYKQYF. The CDR3 DNA follows: TGTGCCAGCGCGCCGGGACTACCCACCTACAAGCAGTACTTC.

This clonotype was detected ten times or more. The chain links TRBV15 to TRBJ2-6; 11 nucleotides match TRBD1. J was trimmed by 2 bases and V by 1 base; bases with no gene match: 7. Germline V gene lookup returns CDR1 LNHNV and CDR2 YYDKDF (reference sequence). CDR3 length equals 19 residues. The CDR3: CATSRGKGTGGPGANVLTF. The CDR3 nucleotides are TGTGCCACCAGCAGAGGTAAAGGGACAGGGGGTCCTGGGGCCAACGTCCTGACTTTC.

This clonotype has a count of ten or more. The chain combines TRBV27 with TRBJ2-3, with 7 bases identical to TRBD1. V lost 6 bases to trimming and J lost 0 bases; unmatched junction nucleotides: 6. Germline V gene data show CDR1 as MNHEY and CDR2 as SMNVEV (reference sequence). This CDR3 is 15 amino acids long. CDR3 residues: CASSPRDSSTDTQYF. In nucleotides, the CDR3 is TGTGCCAGCAGCCCACGGGACAGTAGCACAGATACGCAGTATTTT.

Notes on this clonotype: Without the conserved terminal phenylalanine or tryptophan, this CDR3 likely stems from a read error. The chain recombines TRBV14 with TRBJ1-1; the D is unclear. Germline V gives CDR1 SGHDN, CDR2 FVKESK. Trimming took off 3 bases at V and 10 bases at J, with 9 bases between the two ends. The CDR3 sequence is 11 residues long. CDR3 coding DNA: TGTGCCAGCAGCCAGAACCAGCGAGCTTTCCTT. Translating gives CASSQNQRAFL.

This clonotype was observed a few times. V usage is TRBV4-2 and J usage is TRBJ2-1; 10 bases line up with TRBD1. The V gene end was trimmed by 0 bases and the J gene end by 6 bases; junction bases not matched to a gene: 5. The CDR3 totals 16 residues. CDR1 and CDR2 from the germline V gene are LGHNA and YNFKEQ. CDR3 amino acids: CASSQEKGQGSNEQFF. CDR3 coding DNA: TGTGCCAGCAGCCAAGAGAAGGGACAGGGGTCCAATGAGCAGTTCTTC.

By sample fraction, this clonotype is medium-sized. The chain couples TRBV10-3 to TRBJ1-2; 7 bases map to TRBD1. The CDR3 runs to 13 residues. The V gene's germline CDR1 is ENHRY and CDR2 SYGVKD. Losses at the gene ends were 4 bases for V and 4 bases for J; bases not matched to a gene: 3. DNA of the CDR3: TGTGCCATCAGTGCAGGGACAGCCTATGGCTACACCTTC. Translated: CAISAGTAYGYTF.

This clonotype was found a few times. A much larger clone is a single base away; this may be a read error. The CDR3 nucleotides read TGTGCCAACAGTTATTCCGGGACTAGCACAGATACGCAGTATTTT. It encodes CANSYSGTSTDTQYF. This chain connects TRBV6-2 or TRBV6-3 to TRBJ2-3; possibly TRBD2 for D (6 bases). This CDR3 has 15 amino acids. The V gene's germline CDR1 is MNHEY and CDR2 SVGEGT.

This clonotype was observed many times. The chain uses TRBV6-1 and TRBJ2-1, with TRBD2 identical over 12 bases. The CDR3 spans 15 residues. The J segment lost 7 bases and the V segment lost 5 bases, leaving 6 bases of the junction unmatched. Germline V lookup: CDR1 MNHNS, CDR2 SASEGT. The CDR3 here is CASSILAGGWNEQFF. The CDR3 region has the DNA TGTGCCAGCAGTATCCTAGCGGGGGGGTGGAATGAGCAGTTCTTC.

The V gene is TRBV12-3 or TRBV12-4, the J gene TRBJ2-7; TRBD2 aligns across 7 bases. Trimming took 7 bases from V and 6 from J; bases not matched to a gene: 9. The CDR3 has 13 residues. The CDR3 DNA reads as TGTGCCAGCACCCTGACTAGCCCTGGCGAGCAGTACTTC. This gives the protein CASTLTSPGEQYF.

This clonotype appeared a few times. The chain recombines TRBV5-1 with TRBJ2-3; 9 nucleotides align to TRBD1. The germline V gene has CDR1 SGHRS and CDR2 YFSETQ. CDR3 length equals 15 residues. Losses at the gene ends were 3 bases for V and 6 bases for J; bases not matched to a gene: 8. CDR3 in amino acids: CASSSQGARSDTQYF. As DNA, the CDR3 is TGCGCCAGCAGCTCACAGGGGGCGCGGTCGGATACGCAGTATTTT.

The chain is built from TRBV10-3 and TRBJ2-3; the D is unclear. Germline V CDR1 and CDR2: ENHRY, SYGVKD. V dropped 8 bases and J dropped 0 bases, with 9 bases sitting between them. The CDR3 loop spans 13 amino acids. The CDR3 loop is CAIGLPSTDTQYF. In DNA, the CDR3 is TGTGCCATCGGGCTACCTAGCACAGATACGCAGTATTTT.

The rearrangement uses TRBV7-9 and TRBJ1-4, with 9 bases matching TRBD1. Per the germline V gene, CDR1 is SEHNR and CDR2 is FQNEAQ (reference sequence). The length of the CDR3 is 13 residues. Trimming cost V 8 bases and J 7 bases; bases outside gene matches: 5. CDR3 region: CASRRDRAEKLFF. The CDR3 coding sequence is TGTGCCAGCCGCCGGGACAGGGCTGAAAAACTGTTTTTT. The full variable domain, rest sourced from reference TRBV7-9 and TRBJ1-4, is DTGVSQNPRHKITKRGQNVTFRCDPISEHNRLYWYRQTLGQGPEFLTYFQNEAQLEKSRLLSDRFSAERPKGSFSTLEIQRTEQGDSAMYLCASRRDRAEKLFFGSGTQLSVL.

This chain joins TRBV19 and TRBJ1-5; a possible D gene is TRBD1 (6 bases). The CDR3 sequence is 13 residues long. V shed 6 bases and J shed 7 bases, with 13 bases lying between them. Germline CDR1 is LNHDA and CDR2 is SQIVND (reference sequence). The CDR3 DNA is TGTGCCAGTAGCGTACAGGGTGGGCAGCCCCAGCATTTT. It yields the protein CASSVQGGQPQHF.

The V and J genes are TRBV5-1 and TRBJ2-2; TRBD2 matches at 13 bases. V trimming: 0 bases; J trimming: 3 bases; junction bases outside the gene matches: 5. This CDR3 comprises 18 residues. In germline, CDR1 is SGHRS, CDR2 YFSETQ. This chain's CDR3 is CASSLVGLAGVDTGELFF. CDR3 nucleotide sequence: TGCGCCAGCAGCTTGGTCGGACTAGCGGGAGTGGACACCGGGGAGCTGTTTTTT. The variable domain in full, with the rest retrieved from reference TRBV5-1 and TRBJ2-2, is KAGVTQTPRYLIKTRGQQVTLSCSPISGHRSVSWYQQTPGQGLQFLFEYFSETQRNKGNFPGRFSGRQFSNSRSEMNVSTLELGDSALYLCASSLVGLAGVDTGELFFGEGSRLTVL.

This clonotype was seen just once. V and J are TRBV7-9 and TRBJ2-3, with TRBD2 matching over 12 bases. The germline CDR1 and CDR2 sequences are SEHNR and FQNEAQ (reference sequence). V shed 5 bases, J shed 2 bases, and the junction held 5 bases outside the gene matches. The CDR3 totals 16 residues. This CDR3 is CASSPRTSGVTDTQYF. Here the CDR3 DNA reads TGTGCCAGCAGCCCGCGGACTAGCGGGGTCACAGATACGCAGTATTTT.

This clonotype was seen a few times. V gene TRBV7-6 combines with J gene TRBJ2-3; unclear D gene. CDR3 length equals 14 residues. CDR1 and CDR2 from the germline V gene are SGHVS and FNYEAQ. The V gene lost 1 base and the J gene lost 1 base, with 6 bases spanning the gap. The CDR3 reads CASSLDRGTDTQYF. Here the CDR3 DNA reads TGTGCCAGCAGCTTAGACCGGGGCACAGATACGCAGTATTTT.

The count of this clonotype is one. The V and J genes are TRBV13 and TRBJ2-1; the D is unclear. The germline CDR1 and CDR2 sequences are PRHDT and FYEKMQ (reference sequence). The CDR3 totals 15 residues. The V gene lost 0 bases and the J gene lost 0 bases, with 6 bases spanning the gap. CDR3 loop: CASSLGLSSYNEQFF. CDR3 DNA: TGTGCCAGCAGCTTAGGTCTGAGCTCCTACAATGAGCAGTTCTTC.

This chain uses TRBV20-1 with TRBJ2-1; 13 nucleotides agree with TRBD2. This CDR3 is built from 16 residues. V shed 0 bases, J shed 9 bases, and the junction held 8 bases outside the gene matches. CDR1 and CDR2 (germline): DFQATT, SNEGSKA (reference sequence). The CDR3 nucleotides are TGCAGTGCTAGAGATGACACTAGCGGGAGGGCCATTGAGCAGTTCTTC. Its translation is CSARDDTSGRAIEQFF.

The chain uses TRBV29-1 and TRBJ1-2, with 7 bases matching TRBD1. V shed 7 bases, J shed 3 bases, and the junction held 8 bases outside the gene matches. The CDR3 consists of 13 residues. The germline V gene has CDR1 SQVTM and CDR2 ANQGSEA. CDR3 sequence: CSGGTDRYYGYTF. CDR3 nucleotides: TGCAGCGGGGGGACGGACAGGTACTATGGCTACACCTTC.

By share, this clonotype ranks as medium-sized. Sequence at one end of the junction differs from germline and may be a read error. This chain uses TRBV9 with TRBJ2-7; the match to TRBD2 covers 15 bases. Germline CDR1 is SGDLS and CDR2 is YYNGEE. This CDR3 is built from 13 residues. CDR3: CASSAGLAGGLFF. CDR3 coding DNA: TGTGCCAGCAGCGCCGGACTAGCGGGAGGGCTATTTTTC.

This rearrangement joins TRBV19 to TRBJ1-6; TRBD1 might be the D (5 bases). The CDR3 spans 14 residues. The germline gives CDR1 LNHDA, CDR2 SQIVND (reference sequence). Trimming shortened V by 2 bases and J by 8 bases, and 10 bases separated the two germline ends. CDR3 in amino acids: CASSIWGWDSPLHF. DNA of the CDR3: TGTGCCAGTAGTATATGGGGCTGGGATTCACCCCTCCACTTT. Full variable domain (remainder filled in from reference TRBV19 and TRBJ1-6): DGGITQSPKYLFRKEGQNVTLSCEQNLNHDAMYWYRQDPGQGLRLIYYSQIVNDFQKGDIAEGYSVSREKKESFPLTVTSAQKNPTAFYLCASSIWGWDSPLHFGNGTRLTVT.

This chain uses TRBV20-1 with TRBJ2-7; 7 bases are shared with TRBD2. The CDR3 is 13 amino acids. CDR1 DFQATT and CDR2 SNEGSKA come from the germline V gene (reference sequence). V dropped 0 bases and J dropped 2; count of bases not matched to a gene: 1. The CDR3 loop reads CSARDGGAYEQYF. DNA of the CDR3: TGCAGTGCTAGAGATGGGGGGGCCTACGAGCAGTACTTC.